The clone carrying this TCR beta chain has a handful of counts. Trimming removed 1 base at V and 0 bases at J, with 13 bases between. There are 17 residues in the CDR3. Looked up from germline, CDR1 is SGHTS and CDR2 is YDEGEE. The record originates from a study of T cells in Graves' hyperthyroidism and ophthalmopathy. The investigators amplified TCR beta CDR3 regions from RNA transcripts. A set of HTBI primers served as the primers for a first-round RT-PCR of the TCR CDR3. From the multiplex PCR reads, TCRdb called clonotypes with MiXCR, one entry per CDR3 protein. Of roughly 570,000 distinct CDR3 sequences listed, about 43% are singletons.

This TCR came from a woman aged 18-29 years with Graves' hyperthyroidism. The sequencing input was peripheral blood or thyroid tissue (not recorded which). V and J are TRBV5-8 and TRBJ1-4, with D unclear. The CDR3: CASSLYSRLTTNEKLFF. CDR3 in DNA: TGTGCCAGCAGCTTGTATAGCAGGCTCACAACTAATGAAAAACTGTTTTTT.